A single sample gave rise to the 10 T cell receptor beta chains below, sequenced in a study of cytomegalovirus exposure and HLA in healthy donors. In the PCR, 60 Vbeta and 13 Jbeta primers were used. TCRdb's copy holds only in-frame clones and misses some; the assay was immunoSEQ multiplex PCR. Of hundreds of thousands of clones listed, 76% are singletons. Sequences were obtained from PBMCs. The receptor source for this set is a man younger than 30 in good health and CMV-seronegative.

With regard to this clone: Other DNA variants within this sample encode the same CDR3. The chain has TRBV4-1 and TRBJ2-1; perhaps TRBD2 as D (5 bases). The CDR3 runs to 15 residues. V lost 0 bases and J 2 bases, leaving 8 bases between the germline ends. The V gene's germline CDR1 is MGHRA and CDR2 YSYEKL. In DNA form, the CDR3 reads TGCGCCAGCAGCCAAGAGACGGGAACCTACAATGAGCAGTTCTTC. It translates to CASSQETGTYNEQFF.

The chain is built from TRBV30 and TRBJ2-3, with TRBD2 matching over 8 bases. Looked up from germline, CDR1 is GTSNPN and CDR2 is SVGIG (reference sequence). The CDR3 spans 13 residues. After removal of 4 bases from V and 6 bases from J, the junction contained 6 bases not matched to a gene. The CDR3 region has the DNA TGTGCCTGGAAACCGGGAGGGGGGGATACGCAGTATTTT. Amino acid sequence: CAWKPGGGDTQYF.

The chain joins TRBV4-1 to TRBJ2-3; TRBD2 aligns across 7 bases. The CDR3 has 18 residues. Trimming cost V 1 base and J 2 bases; bases outside gene matches: 12. From germline, CDR1 is MGHRA and CDR2 YSYEKL. CDR3 in DNA: TGCGCCAGCAGCCAAGGGTATGCGGGACTAACTAACACAGATACGCAGTATTTT. Protein product: CASSQGYAGLTNTDTQYF.

The CDR3, as DNA: TGTGCCTGGAGTATCGGGGTTTCTGGGGCCAACGTCCTGACTTTC. Translating it yields CAWSIGVSGANVLTF. The V gene is TRBV30, the J gene TRBJ2-6, with D possibly TRBD2 on 5 matching bases. Germline-derived CDR1 and CDR2 are GTSNPN and SVGIG (reference sequence). The V gene lost 2 bases and the J gene lost 1 base, with 9 bases spanning the gap. This CDR3 has 15 residues. The whole variable domain, remainder taken from reference TRBV30 and TRBJ2-6, is SQTIHQWPATLVQPVGSPLSLECTVEGTSNPNLYWYRQAAGRGLQLLFYSVGIGQISSEVPQNLSASRPQDRQFILSSKKLLLSDSGFYLCAWSIGVSGANVLTFGAGSRLTVL.

V is TRBV11-2 and J is TRBJ2-3; a possible D gene is TRBD1 (5 bases). Germline CDR1 SGHAT, CDR2 FQNNGV. V lost 5 bases to trimming and J lost 2 bases, with 11 bases between them. This CDR3 has 14 amino acids. In DNA, the CDR3 is TGTGCCAGCAGCCCAGACAGAGCCACAGATACGCAGTATTTT. Encoded protein: CASSPDRATDTQYF.

This clone was counted between two and nine times. The V gene is TRBV30, the J gene TRBJ2-3; D unresolved. V was cut by 0 bases and J by 2 bases, with 12 bases left in between. The CDR3 runs 15 residues. Germline lookup yields CDR1 GTSNPN and CDR2 SVGIG (reference sequence). The CDR3 is CAWSVSRPFTDTQYF. As DNA, the CDR3 is TGTGCCTGGAGTGTCTCCAGGCCCTTCACAGATACGCAGTATTTT.

The chain is built from TRBV7-8 and TRBJ2-3, with 10 bases that match TRBD2. With V trimmed by 2 bases and J by 0 bases, 5 bases remained unmatched. Germline CDR1 is SGHVS and CDR2 is FQNEAQ. This CDR3 is built from 17 residues. In DNA, the CDR3 is TGTGCCAGCAGCTTATCTTTGACTAGCGGGAGCACAGATACGCAGTATTTT. It encodes CASSLSLTSGSTDTQYF.

The chain is built from TRBV7-9 and TRBJ2-7; TRBD1 matches 7 bases. V shed 5 bases and J 4 bases; nucleotides not matched to a gene: 8. Per the germline V gene, CDR1 is SEHNR and CDR2 is FQNEAQ (reference sequence). The CDR3 is 14 residues long. CDR3 sequence: CASSPRDSLYEQYF. For the CDR3, the DNA is TGTGCCAGCAGCCCCCGGGACAGCCTTTACGAGCAGTACTTC.

The chain is built from TRBV9 and TRBJ1-1, with unresolved D. The V gene lost 0 bases and the J gene lost 4 bases, with 10 bases spanning the gap. This CDR3 spans 14 amino acids. The germline CDR1 and CDR2 sequences are SGDLS and YYNGEE. In DNA form, the CDR3 reads TGTGCCAGCAGCGTAGGCGTATTTACCACTGAAGCTTTCTTT. Translation: CASSVGVFTTEAFF.

The chain uses TRBV29-1 and TRBJ2-2, with D uncertain. CDR3 length equals 11 residues. Germline V gene data show CDR1 as SQVTM and CDR2 as ANQGSEA. With 4 bases removed from V and 8 bases from J, the gap between germline ends came to 8 bases. The CDR3 protein is CSVATGGELFF. Written as DNA, the CDR3 is TGCAGCGTTGCTACCGGTGGGGAGCTGTTTTTT.